This is a list of T cell receptor beta chains from one sample in a study of T cell responses to AZD1222 COVID-19 vaccine. TCRdb's table, derived via immunoSEQ multiplex PCR, lists solely in-frame clones and lacks some. The data contain 100,000 to 120,000 clones, 65% to 85% of them singletons. The sample here was peripheral blood, taken on day 0 of AZD1222 vaccination. These receptors were taken from an adult in good health. Each CDR3 is given with its conserved first and last residue. The D gene is left open where the match is weak. Size is stated for part of the rows, as once, few or many counts, or as a class when the clone is expanded.

v_gene: TRBV28; j_gene: TRBJ2-5; d_gene: TRBD1; abundance: .; CDR3aa: CASSLTTGEKETQYF; CDR3nt: TGTGCCAGCAGTTTAACGACAGGGGAGAAAGAGACCCAGTACTTC
v_gene: TRBV7-9; j_gene: TRBJ2-7; d_gene: TRBD2; abundance: few; CDR3aa: CASSSSGSPREQYF; CDR3nt: TGTGCCAGCAGCTCGAGCGGGAGCCCCCGGGAGCAGTACTTC
v_gene: TRBV4-3; j_gene: TRBJ1-4; d_gene: .; abundance: .; CDR3aa: CASSSRVGEKLFF; CDR3nt: TGCGCCAGCAGTAGCCGGGTCGGGGAAAAACTGTTTTTT
v_gene: TRBV4-1; j_gene: TRBJ2-4; d_gene: .; abundance: .; CDR3aa: CASSQSLQNIQYF; CDR3nt: TGCGCCAGCAGCCAATCCCTTCAAAACATTCAGTACTTC
v_gene: TRBV4-1; j_gene: TRBJ2-5; d_gene: .; abundance: .; CDR3aa: CASSQDPWTPQETQYF; CDR3nt: TGCGCCAGCAGCCAAGACCCCTGGACTCCACAAGAGACCCAGTACTTC
v_gene: TRBV2; j_gene: TRBJ1-5; d_gene: TRBD1; abundance: .; CDR3aa: CARGTGVGSNQPQHF; CDR3nt: TGTGCCAGGGGGACAGGGGTTGGGAGCAATCAGCCCCAGCATTTT
v_gene: TRBV7-9; j_gene: TRBJ1-5; d_gene: .; abundance: .; CDR3aa: CASSLDGYSNQPQHF; CDR3nt: TGTGCCAGCAGCTTAGACGGATATAGCAATCAGCCCCAGCATTTT
v_gene: TRBV7-7; j_gene: TRBJ2-1; d_gene: TRBD2; abundance: .; CDR3aa: CASSVSGGSYNEQFF; CDR3nt: TGTGCCAGCAGCGTTAGCGGGGGGTCCTACAATGAGCAGTTCTTC
v_gene: TRBV28; j_gene: TRBJ1-3; d_gene: .; abundance: .; CDR3aa: CASSLLHSGNTIYF; CDR3nt: TGTGCCAGCAGTTTATTGCATTCGGGAAACACCATATATTTT
v_gene: TRBV13; j_gene: TRBJ1-1; d_gene: .; abundance: .; CDR3aa: CASSLGKGRAEAFF; CDR3nt: TGTGCCAGCAGCTTAGGGAAGGGAAGGGCTGAAGCTTTCTTT
v_gene: TRBV28; j_gene: TRBJ2-2; d_gene: .; abundance: .; CDR3aa: CASSFGDLRSTGELFF; CDR3nt: TGTGCCAGCAGTTTCGGTGACCTCCGTAGCACCGGGGAGCTGTTTTTT
v_gene: TRBV9; j_gene: TRBJ1-2; d_gene: .; abundance: once; CDR3aa: CASSPTGNYGYTF; CDR3nt: TGTGCCAGCAGCCCCACGGGAAACTATGGCTACACCTTC
v_gene: TRBV6-6; j_gene: TRBJ1-5; d_gene: .; abundance: .; CDR3aa: CASSRDTRDQPQHF; CDR3nt: TGTGCCAGCAGTCGGGACACGAGGGATCAGCCCCAGCATTTT
v_gene: TRBV6-1; j_gene: TRBJ2-3; d_gene: .; abundance: .; CDR3aa: CASSEISPDTQYF; CDR3nt: TGTGCCAGCAGTGAAATCTCCCCAGATACGCAGTATTTT
v_gene: TRBV11-2; j_gene: TRBJ2-1; d_gene: TRBD2; abundance: .; CDR3aa: CASSPRGLANYNEQFF; CDR3nt: TGTGCCAGCAGCCCTAGGGGACTAGCGAACTACAATGAGCAGTTCTTC
v_gene: TRBV19; j_gene: TRBJ1-1; d_gene: .; abundance: .; CDR3aa: CASSRTSRATEAFF; CDR3nt: TGTGCCAGTAGTAGGACCTCCAGGGCCACTGAAGCTTTCTTT
v_gene: TRBV12-5; j_gene: TRBJ2-5; d_gene: TRBD2; abundance: .; CDR3aa: CASGLASLAGGQETQYF; CDR3nt: TGTGCTAGTGGTTTGGCCTCTCTAGCGGGGGGGCAAGAGACCCAGTACTTC
v_gene: TRBV7-2; j_gene: TRBJ1-2; d_gene: .; abundance: once; CDR3aa: CASSSQIGGKNYGYTF; CDR3nt: TGTGCCAGCAGCTCCCAAATAGGGGGGAAGAACTATGGCTACACCTTC
v_gene: TRBV15; j_gene: TRBJ1-5; d_gene: .; abundance: .; CDR3aa: CATSGEGGNQPQHF; CDR3nt: TGTGCCACCAGCGGCGAGGGGGGGAACCAGCCCCAGCATTTT
v_gene: TRBV23-1; j_gene: TRBJ1-5; d_gene: .; abundance: once; CDR3aa: CASSQSRSPGQPQHF; CDR3nt: TGCGCCAGCAGTCAATCGAGAAGTCCGGGGCAGCCCCAGCATTTT
v_gene: TRBV11-2; j_gene: TRBJ2-7; d_gene: TRBD1; abundance: .; CDR3aa: CASTWTGSSYEQYF; CDR3nt: TGTGCCAGCACCTGGACAGGTTCGTCCTACGAGCAGTACTTC
v_gene: TRBV7-9; j_gene: TRBJ2-2; d_gene: .; abundance: .; CDR3aa: CASPVRSTTNTGELFF; CDR3nt: TGTGCCAGTCCTGTGAGGTCCACCACGAACACCGGGGAGCTGTTTTTT
v_gene: TRBV5-6; j_gene: TRBJ1-1; d_gene: .; abundance: .; CDR3aa: CASSLGWTEAFF; CDR3nt: TGTGCCAGCAGCTTGGGATGGACTGAAGCTTTCTTT
v_gene: TRBV5-1; j_gene: TRBJ2-1; d_gene: TRBD2; abundance: .; CDR3aa: CASSLLAGGSNEQFF; CDR3nt: TGCGCCAGCAGCTTGTTGGCGGGGGGGAGCAATGAGCAGTTCTTC
v_gene: TRBV30; j_gene: TRBJ2-2; d_gene: .; abundance: .; CDR3aa: CAWSHRDFTGELFF; CDR3nt: TGTGCCTGGAGTCACAGAGACTTCACCGGGGAGCTGTTTTTT
v_gene: TRBV5-1; j_gene: TRBJ2-2; d_gene: .; abundance: .; CDR3aa: CASSKGRLGGSGELFF; CDR3nt: TGCGCCAGCAGCAAGGGACGCCTCGGAGGAAGCGGGGAGCTGTTTTTT
v_gene: TRBV9; j_gene: TRBJ1-4; d_gene: TRBD1; abundance: .; CDR3aa: CASSPGQIATNEKLFF; CDR3nt: TGTGCCAGCAGCCCGGGACAGATTGCAACTAATGAAAAACTGTTTTTT
v_gene: TRBV29-1; j_gene: TRBJ1-1; d_gene: TRBD1; abundance: few; CDR3aa: CSVAEGAATEAFF; CDR3nt: TGCAGCGTTGCTGAGGGGGCAGCCACTGAAGCTTTCTTT
v_gene: TRBV19; j_gene: TRBJ1-1; d_gene: TRBD1; abundance: .; CDR3aa: CASSLRRTGNEAFF; CDR3nt: TGTGCCAGTAGTCTCCGGAGGACAGGTAACGAAGCTTTCTTT
v_gene: TRBV29-1; j_gene: TRBJ2-3; d_gene: TRBD2; abundance: .; CDR3aa: CSGWTSGDTDTQYF; CDR3nt: TGCAGCGGGTGGACTAGCGGGGACACAGATACGCAGTATTTT
v_gene: TRBV7-9; j_gene: TRBJ2-1; d_gene: .; abundance: .; CDR3aa: CASSFRLATEQFF; CDR3nt: TGTGCCAGCAGCTTTCGTCTAGCAACTGAGCAGTTCTTC
v_gene: TRBV7-6; j_gene: TRBJ2-1; d_gene: .; abundance: .; CDR3aa: CASSLLGRDEQFF; CDR3nt: TGTGCCAGCAGCTTATTGGGGCGGGATGAGCAGTTCTTC
v_gene: TRBV6-6; j_gene: TRBJ2-3; d_gene: TRBD1; abundance: once; CDR3aa: CASSPGTGGWRADTQYF; CDR3nt: TGTGCCAGCAGTCCGGGGACAGGGGGCTGGAGGGCAGATACGCAGTATTTT
v_gene: TRBV5-6; j_gene: TRBJ1-2; d_gene: .; abundance: .; CDR3aa: CASSYGSRKVYYGYTF; CDR3nt: TGTGCCAGCAGCTATGGGTCTCGGAAGGTGTACTATGGCTACACCTTC
v_gene: TRBV12-3/TRBV12-4; j_gene: TRBJ2-7; d_gene: .; abundance: .; CDR3aa: CASSLTYEQYF; CDR3nt: TGTGCCAGCAGTCTTACCTACGAGCAGTACTTC
v_gene: TRBV6-5; j_gene: TRBJ1-1; d_gene: .; abundance: .; CDR3aa: CASSYGSGIVNTEAFF; CDR3nt: TGTGCCAGCAGTTACGGTTCAGGGATAGTGAACACTGAAGCTTTCTTT
v_gene: TRBV7-6; j_gene: TRBJ2-6; d_gene: .; abundance: .; CDR3aa: CASSLDGGGHSGANVLTF; CDR3nt: TGTGCCAGCAGCTTAGACGGGGGAGGACACTCTGGGGCCAACGTCCTGACTTTC
v_gene: TRBV7-2; j_gene: TRBJ2-7; d_gene: TRBD1; abundance: .; CDR3aa: CASSPRQGLNYEQYF; CDR3nt: TGTGCCAGCAGCCCGCGACAGGGGCTAAACTACGAGCAGTACTTC
v_gene: TRBV18; j_gene: TRBJ2-2; d_gene: .; abundance: .; CDR3aa: CASSQVATANTGELFF; CDR3nt: TGTGCCAGCTCACAGGTTGCGACTGCGAACACCGGGGAGCTGTTTTTT
v_gene: TRBV6-5; j_gene: TRBJ1-2; d_gene: TRBD1; abundance: .; CDR3aa: CASRAPGQGVHGYTF; CDR3nt: TGTGCCAGCAGGGCACCGGGACAGGGGGTTCACGGCTACACCTTC
v_gene: TRBV9; j_gene: TRBJ2-1; d_gene: .; abundance: .; CDR3aa: CASSEGSQSYNEQFF; CDR3nt: TGTGCCAGCAGCGAAGGGAGCCAGAGCTACAATGAGCAGTTCTTC
v_gene: TRBV19; j_gene: TRBJ2-7; d_gene: .; abundance: many; CDR3aa: CASTSRGGTYEQYF; CDR3nt: TGTGCCAGTACCTCGAGGGGTGGAACCTACGAGCAGTACTTC
v_gene: TRBV10-3; j_gene: TRBJ2-7; d_gene: .; abundance: once; CDR3aa: CAISEGRSSYEQYF; CDR3nt: TGTGCCATCAGTGAAGGACGATCTTCCTACGAGCAGTACTTC
v_gene: TRBV6-5; j_gene: TRBJ1-6; d_gene: .; abundance: .; CDR3aa: CASSYAVNSPLHF; CDR3nt: TGTGCCAGCAGTTACGCGGTAAATTCACCCCTCCACTTT
v_gene: TRBV2; j_gene: TRBJ2-2; d_gene: TRBD1; abundance: .; CDR3aa: CASRRDRTNTGELFF; CDR3nt: TGTGCCAGCAGACGGGACAGAACGAACACCGGGGAGCTGTTTTTT
v_gene: TRBV5-4; j_gene: TRBJ2-2; d_gene: .; abundance: .; CDR3aa: CASSSVNGANTGELFF; CDR3nt: TGTGCCAGCAGCTCCGTTAATGGGGCTAACACCGGGGAGCTGTTTTTT
v_gene: TRBV7-2; j_gene: TRBJ2-7; d_gene: .; abundance: .; CDR3aa: CASSLGSANSYEQYF; CDR3nt: TGTGCCAGCAGCTTAGGCAGCGCCAACTCCTACGAGCAGTACTTC
v_gene: TRBV6-2/TRBV6-3; j_gene: TRBJ1-5; d_gene: .; abundance: .; CDR3aa: CASSYSSSAVSNQPQHF; CDR3nt: TGTGCCAGCAGTTACTCGAGTAGTGCAGTGAGCAATCAGCCCCAGCATTTT
v_gene: TRBV20-1; j_gene: TRBJ2-3; d_gene: .; abundance: .; CDR3aa: CSASMANTQYF; CDR3nt: TGCAGTGCTTCCATGGCCAATACGCAGTATTTT
v_gene: TRBV19; j_gene: TRBJ1-1; d_gene: .; abundance: .; CDR3aa: CASSIGVIWGNTEAFF; CDR3nt: TGTGCCAGTAGTATAGGGGTTATATGGGGGAACACTGAAGCTTTCTTT
v_gene: TRBV27; j_gene: TRBJ1-1; d_gene: .; abundance: .; CDR3aa: CASSSYMNTEAFF; CDR3nt: TGTGCCAGCAGTTCCTACATGAACACTGAAGCTTTCTTT
v_gene: TRBV24-1; j_gene: TRBJ2-2; d_gene: TRBD1; abundance: .; CDR3aa: CATSRTGGTGELFF; CDR3nt: TGTGCCACCAGTCGGACAGGGGGCACCGGGGAGCTGTTTTTT
v_gene: TRBV30; j_gene: TRBJ2-3; d_gene: TRBD2; abundance: .; CDR3aa: CAWSAGTSGGGSAQYF; CDR3nt: TGTGCCTGGAGTGCCGGGACTAGCGGGGGGGGTTCCGCGCAGTATTTT
v_gene: TRBV3-1/TRBV3-2; j_gene: TRBJ2-2; d_gene: .; abundance: .; CDR3aa: CASSQVAGGIGELFF; CDR3nt: TGTGCCAGCAGCCAAGTGGCAGGGGGGATCGGGGAGCTGTTTTTT
v_gene: TRBV25-1; j_gene: TRBJ2-2; d_gene: .; abundance: .; CDR3aa: CASSDVLWGELFF; CDR3nt: TGTGCCAGCAGTGACGTTTTGTGGGGGGAGCTGTTTTTT
v_gene: TRBV19; j_gene: TRBJ1-1; d_gene: TRBD1; abundance: .; CDR3aa: CASSIDLGTASTEAFF; CDR3nt: TGTGCCAGTAGTATAGATCTGGGGACAGCCTCCACTGAAGCTTTCTTT
v_gene: TRBV6-6; j_gene: TRBJ1-1; d_gene: .; abundance: once; CDR3aa: CASSGTRFGWNTEAFF; CDR3nt: TGTGCCAGCAGTGGGACTCGTTTCGGGTGGAACACTGAAGCTTTCTTT
v_gene: TRBV27; j_gene: TRBJ2-2; d_gene: TRBD2; abundance: once; CDR3aa: CASSLSRLAGASGELFF; CDR3nt: TGTGCCAGCAGTTTATCCCGACTTGCGGGAGCCTCCGGGGAGCTGTTTTTT
v_gene: TRBV6-6; j_gene: TRBJ2-7; d_gene: .; abundance: once; CDR3aa: CASSYSGGASSYEQYF; CDR3nt: TGTGCCAGCAGTTACTCCGGCGGGGCAAGCTCCTACGAGCAGTACTTC